These 11 T cell receptor beta chains originate from one sample sequenced in a study of CD8 T cells in Susac syndrome. With random hexamers, reverse transcription was performed on roughly 0.5 to 1 ug of RNA. A single record per CDR3 protein comes from TCRdb applying MiXCR to the immunoSEQ multiplex PCR reads. Of some 300,000 distinct CDR3 sequences in the sample, approximately 85% were seen once. Sequencing was carried out using CD8+ T cells from PBMCs. All receptors come from a human donor with multiple sclerosis.

V usage is TRBV12-3 or TRBV12-4 and J usage is TRBJ2-1; D is undetermined. V was trimmed by 7 bases and J by 0 bases, leaving 22 bases between them. The CDR3 is 18 residues long. CDR3 residues: CASTPPAESPSSYNEQFF. DNA for the CDR3: TGTGCCAGCACCCCCCCGGCTGAGTCCCCGAGCTCCTACAATGAGCAGTTCTTC.

This clonotype was seen a handful of times. The CDR3 nucleotides are TGTGCCAGCAGCGATCAACTAGCGGGCTGGCCTTCCCACGAGCAGTACTTC. It translates to CASSDQLAGWPSHEQYF. This sequence joins TRBV7-9 and TRBJ2-7, with 9 bases matching TRBD2. The V segment lost 5 bases and the J segment 5 bases; nucleotides outside the gene matches: 16. Germline loops: CDR1 SEHNR, CDR2 FQNEAQ (reference sequence). The CDR3 runs to 17 residues.

The chain couples TRBV27 to TRBJ1-5, with TRBD1 identical over 10 bases. CDR3 length: 17 amino acids. Germline V CDR1 and CDR2: MNHEY, SMNVEV (reference sequence). Trimming took 4 bases from V and 0 from J; bases not matched to a gene: 6. This CDR3 is CASSWGQGPYSNQPQHF. The DNA for the CDR3 is TGTGCCAGCAGTTGGGGACAGGGGCCTTATAGCAATCAGCCCCAGCATTTT.

This chain joins TRBV11-3 and TRBJ2-7, with TRBD2 matching 8 bases. Germline CDR1 is SGHNT and CDR2 is YENEEA. Trimming cost V 5 bases and J 1 base; bases outside gene matches: 7. CDR3 length: 15 amino acids. The CDR3 DNA reads TGTGCCAGCAGCCAGGGGCGGGGGGCATCCTACGAGCAGTACTTC. Its translation is CASSQGRGASYEQYF.

The V gene is TRBV7-2, the J gene TRBJ2-1; 12 bases match TRBD2. Losses at the gene ends were 5 bases for V and 6 bases for J; bases not matched to a gene: 5. Looked up from germline, CDR1 is SGHTA and CDR2 is FQGNSA. CDR3 length: 15 amino acids. The DNA of the CDR3 is TGTGCCAGCAGCCTGACTAGCGGGAGATTCAATGAGCAGTTCTTC. Translated: CASSLTSGRFNEQFF.

This clonotype was counted a few times. This chain links TRBV7-6 with TRBJ2-5, with 9 bases that match TRBD2. CDR1 and CDR2 from the germline V gene are SGHVS and FNYEAQ. The CDR3 contains 15 residues. The junction had 11 bases not matched to a gene; V was cut back by 5 bases and J by 7 bases. The CDR3 nucleotides are TGTGCCAGCAGCGAAGGACTAGCGCCTGACGCGACCCAGTACTTC. Protein product: CASSEGLAPDATQYF.

The chain links TRBV19 to TRBJ2-1; possible D gene TRBD2, 5 bases. The CDR3 contains 14 residues. With 5 bases removed from V and 0 bases from J, the gap between germline ends came to 8 bases. The germline V gene encodes CDR1 LNHDA and CDR2 SQIVND (reference sequence). The CDR3 is CASSAGNSYNEQFF. CDR3 sequence (DNA): TGTGCCAGTAGTGCGGGCAACTCCTACAATGAGCAGTTCTTC.

This clonotype occurred once. The V gene is TRBV12-3 or TRBV12-4, the J gene TRBJ1-1; D remains ambiguous. This CDR3 is 13 amino acids long. Trimming took off 6 bases at V and 4 bases at J, with 12 bases between the two ends. The CDR3 DNA reads as TGTGCCAGCAGCCCGGCCCTGGCCACTGAAGCTTTCTTT. Translated: CASSPALATEAFF.

The chain uses TRBV12-3 or TRBV12-4 and TRBJ2-7; 13 nucleotides align to TRBD2. The CDR3 sequence is 16 residues long. The ends lost 5 bases at V and 2 bases at J; junction bases unmatched: 6. The DNA for the CDR3 is TGTGCCAGCAGTCCCCGGACTAGCGGGAGTACCTACGAGCAGTACTTC. This gives the protein CASSPRTSGSTYEQYF.

This clonotype was counted between two and nine times. The V gene is TRBV7-9, the J gene TRBJ2-7; no definite D call. The CDR3 covers 13 residues. Germline V gene data show CDR1 as SEHNR and CDR2 as FQNEAQ (reference sequence). Trimming took 1 base from V and 2 from J, leaving 6 bases between them. The CDR3 sequence: CASSLELTYEQYF. CDR3 DNA sequence: TGTGCCAGCAGCTTAGAACTGACCTACGAGCAGTACTTC.

V and J are TRBV6-1 and TRBJ2-5, with 13 positions matching TRBD2. V lost 10 bases and J lost 4; bases outside the gene matches: 6. Germline loops: CDR1 MNHNS, CDR2 SASEGT. The CDR3 has 14 amino acids. The CDR3 bases are TGTGCCACCCGGACTAGCGGGAGAATAGAGACCCAGTACTTC. This sequence encodes CATRTSGRIETQYF.